Listed here are 25 T cell receptor beta chains from one sample, sequenced in a study of beta chain features in type 1 diabetes. The study reverse transcribed the entire isolated RNA, so it sequenced expressed TCRB transcripts. Generated by immunoSEQ multiplex PCR, the TCRdb table keeps only in-frame clones and is missing some. The repertoire holds about 320,000 clones, with approximately 15% as singletons. Sequencing was done on a sample of central memory CD4+ T cells from blood. All receptors come from a man aged 25 to 40 in good health.

The rearrangement joins TRBV7-2 to TRBJ1-2, with D perhaps matching TRBD1 (5 bases). V gave up 5 bases and J gave up 3 bases, with 10 bases separating them. The CDR3 contains 13 residues. The germline V gene encodes CDR1 SGHTA and CDR2 FQGNSA. The CDR3 spells CASSMGPDYGYTF. The CDR3 nucleotides read TGTGCCAGCAGCATGGGACCGGACTATGGCTACACCTTC.

The chain uses TRBV11-3 and TRBJ1-1; D uncertain. Trimming left V 4 bases short and J 3 bases short, with 18 bases between. Per the germline V gene, CDR1 is SGHNT and CDR2 is YENEEA. The CDR3 spans 16 residues. CDR3 region: CASSSPQYSSDTEAFF. CDR3 DNA sequence: TGTGCCAGCAGCTCCCCACAATACAGCAGCGACACTGAAGCTTTCTTT.

This clone was seen at least ten times. The V call is TRBV27, the J call TRBJ2-5; 7 bases map to TRBD1. There are 15 residues in the CDR3. The germline V gene encodes CDR1 MNHEY and CDR2 SMNVEV (reference sequence). V shed 6 bases and J 6 bases; nucleotides not matched to a gene: 13. The CDR3 here is CASSEGAGLGKTQYF. Written as DNA, the CDR3 is TGTGCCAGCAGCGAGGGGGCAGGGCTGGGTAAGACCCAGTACTTC.

V is TRBV11-2 and J is TRBJ2-7; D might be TRBD1 (5 bases). The germline V gene has CDR1 SGHAT and CDR2 FQNNGV. V was clipped by 5 bases and J by 2 bases, with 13 bases between them. This CDR3 spans 14 amino acids. The CDR3: CASSPDTGPYEQYF. The CDR3 nucleotides are TGTGCCAGCAGCCCGGACACTGGACCCTACGAGCAGTACTTC.

The chain recombines TRBV5-4 with TRBJ2-3; 9 bases match TRBD2. J lost 4 bases, V lost 1 base, and 13 bases had no gene match. This CDR3 has 18 amino acids. Looked up from germline, CDR1 is SGHNT and CDR2 is YYREEE (reference sequence). The chain's CDR3 is CASSLSYRRGGIPDTQYF. In DNA, the CDR3 is TGTGCCAGCAGCTTGTCTTACCGGCGGGGGGGCATCCCAGATACGCAGTATTTT.

This clone has more than one count but fewer than ten. The CDR3 nucleotides are TGCAGCGTTGAATCTGGCTTGGGGGAGACCCAGTACTTC. Amino acid sequence: CSVESGLGETQYF. The chain uses TRBV29-1 and TRBJ2-5, with unresolved D. V gave up 2 bases and J gave up 5 bases, with 12 bases separating them. CDR1 and CDR2 from the germline V gene are SQVTM and ANQGSEA. The CDR3 totals 13 residues.

The chain combines TRBV7-8 with TRBJ1-2; 7 bases are shared with TRBD1. V lost 6 bases, J lost 6 bases, and 7 bases stayed unmatched. The CDR3 contains 13 residues. The germline V gene encodes CDR1 SGHVS and CDR2 FQNEAQ. The CDR3 loop reads CASSVRQGDGYTF. Here the CDR3 DNA reads TGTGCCAGCAGTGTAAGACAGGGTGATGGCTACACCTTC.

V gene TRBV5-4 combines with J gene TRBJ2-2, with TRBD1 matching 10 bases. With V trimmed by 6 bases and J by 3 bases, 8 bases remained unmatched. The CDR3 spans 16 residues. Germline CDR1 is SGHNT and CDR2 is YYREEE (reference sequence). The CDR3 reads CASNRGQGSDTGELFF. The CDR3 DNA is TGTGCCAGCAATAGGGGACAGGGGTCGGACACCGGGGAGCTGTTTTTT.

V gene TRBV5-1 combines with J gene TRBJ2-3, with D tentatively TRBD1 or TRBD2 (6 bases each). CDR3 length: 15 residues. The V end was cut by 4 bases, the J end by 4 bases, with 16 bases between. CDR1 SGHRS and CDR2 YFSETQ come from the germline V gene. CDR3 in DNA: TGCGCCAGCAGCCTGGGCGGGACAACATCAGATACGCAGTATTTT. It is translated as CASSLGGTTSDTQYF.

This clone occurred a few times. V gene TRBV27 combines with J gene TRBJ2-7; D is undetermined. Trimming took off 3 bases at V and 6 bases at J, with 18 bases between the two ends. CDR3 length: 15 residues. CDR1 is MNHEY and CDR2 is SMNVEV in the germline V gene (reference sequence). The CDR3 region is CASSLWGGVSSEQYF. DNA of the CDR3: TGTGCCAGCAGTTTGTGGGGTGGGGTTTCTTCCGAGCAGTACTTC.

This clone was counted only a few times. The rearrangement uses TRBV7-9 and TRBJ2-5, with D unresolved. The length of the CDR3 is 15 residues. Germline CDR1 and CDR2: SEHNR and FQNEAQ (reference sequence). Trimming took off 1 base at V and 4 bases at J, with 13 bases between the two ends. CDR3 loop: CASSLVDNGLETQYF. In DNA form, the CDR3 reads TGTGCCAGCAGCTTAGTAGATAACGGCCTAGAGACCCAGTACTTC.

This clone appeared a few times. The chain is built from TRBV7-2 and TRBJ1-5, with D tentatively TRBD1 (5 bases). Germline loops: CDR1 SGHTA, CDR2 FQGNSA. V lost 4 bases and J 6 bases, leaving 16 bases between the germline ends. This CDR3 comprises 15 residues. In DNA, the CDR3 is TGTGCCAGCAGCTCCGTCGGAGGGGCGGGTCAGCCCCAGCATTTT. Amino acid sequence: CASSSVGGAGQPQHF.

The V call is TRBV6-5, the J call TRBJ1-1; D might be TRBD1 (5 bases). The V gene's germline CDR1 is MNHEY and CDR2 SVGAGI. CDR3 length equals 13 residues. Trimming stripped 6 bases from V and 6 bases from J, with 14 bases between. The chain's CDR3 is CASSLGQGAEAFF. CDR3 nucleotide sequence: TGTGCCAGCAGCCTCGGGCAGGGCGCTGAAGCTTTCTTT.

This clone was seen only a few times. V and J are TRBV29-1 and TRBJ2-3; 8 nucleotides agree with TRBD2. Germline CDR1 reads SQVTM; CDR2 reads ANQGSEA. The CDR3 contains 13 residues. The V segment lost 4 bases and the J segment 3 bases; nucleotides outside the gene matches: 3. The CDR3 here is CSVGLAHTDTQYF. The CDR3 DNA is TGCAGCGTTGGACTAGCGCATACAGATACGCAGTATTTT.

This sequence joins TRBV7-8 and TRBJ2-7; 11 nucleotides agree with TRBD2. Germline trimming cut 5 bases from V and 1 base from J; bases unmatched to any gene: 16. The germline V gene has CDR1 SGHVS and CDR2 FQNEAQ. The CDR3 has 19 amino acids. The CDR3 DNA is TGTGCCAGCAGCCGTACTAGCGGGAGCCAACGATACACTTCCTACGAGCAGTACGTC. Protein: CASSRTSGSQRYTSYEQYV.

This chain links TRBV14 with TRBJ2-5, with 10 bases aligning to TRBD2. CDR1 SGHDN and CDR2 FVKESK come from the germline V gene. This CDR3 contains 12 residues. V dropped 6 bases and J dropped 5; count of bases not matched to a gene: 0. The CDR3 region is CASRLAGETQYF. Written as DNA, the CDR3 is TGTGCCAGCAGACTAGCGGGGGAGACCCAGTACTTC. Combining the CDR3 with reference TRBV14 and TRBJ2-5 gives the whole variable domain EAGVTQFPSHSVIEKGQTVTLRCDPISGHDNLYWYRRVMGKEIKFLLHFVKESKQDESGMPNNRFLAERTGGTYSTLKVQPAELEDSGVYFCASRLAGETQYFGPGTRLLVL.

This clone was observed a few times. V gene TRBV5-5 combines with J gene TRBJ2-3; the match to TRBD2 covers 14 bases. J was trimmed by 3 bases and V by 4 bases; bases with no gene match: 7. The CDR3 has 17 amino acids. Germline V gene sequence: CDR1 SGHKS, CDR2 YYEKEE (reference sequence). The CDR3 nucleotides read TGTGCCAGCAGCCCGAGACTAGCGGGGGGGTTGACAGATACGCAGTATTTT. Its protein product is CASSPRLAGGLTDTQYF.

The CDR3: CASSEGAGTRFF. The CDR3 DNA sequence: TGTGCCAGCAGTGAAGGAGCCGGGACGCGGTTCTTC. The chain links TRBV2 to TRBJ2-1, with D perhaps TRBD1 or TRBD2 (5 bases each). The CDR3 is 12 amino acids. V dropped 1 base and J dropped 15 bases, with 13 bases sitting between them. Germline V lookup: CDR1 SNHLY, CDR2 FYNNEI.

This rearrangement joins TRBV6-5 to TRBJ1-1, with D tentatively TRBD1 (5 bases). Trimming stripped 2 bases from V and 0 bases from J, with 10 bases between. Germline CDR1 is MNHEY and CDR2 is SVGAGI. The CDR3 sequence is 15 residues long. This CDR3 is CASSYGDGLNTEAFF. The CDR3 bases are TGTGCCAGCAGTTACGGGGACGGACTGAACACTGAAGCTTTCTTT.

This rearrangement joins TRBV6-6 to TRBJ2-5; perhaps TRBD1 as D (5 bases). This CDR3 contains 15 residues. CDR1 is MNHNY and CDR2 is SVGAGI in the germline V gene (reference sequence). Trimming took off 0 bases at V and 2 bases at J, with 10 bases between the two ends. The CDR3 bases are TGTGCCAGCAGTTACTCATTGACAGCACAAGAGACCCAGTACTTC. Its translation: CASSYSLTAQETQYF.

The V gene is TRBV7-2, the J gene TRBJ1-6, with 8 bases fitting TRBD1. The CDR3 has 15 amino acids. The V and J ends lost 2 bases and 10 bases, in that order; junction bases with no gene match: 7. Germline V lookup: CDR1 SGHTA, CDR2 FQGNSA. The CDR3 here is CASSLIQGAKSPLHF. CDR3 DNA sequence: TGTGCCAGCAGCTTAATCCAGGGGGCGAAGTCACCCCTCCACTTT.

The chain's CDR3 is CASSLFLRASDTQYF. For the CDR3, the DNA is TGTGCCAGCAGCCTCTTCCTGAGGGCGTCAGATACGCAGTATTTT. The chain recombines TRBV9 with TRBJ2-3; possible D gene TRBD2, 5 bases. V was shortened by 4 bases and J by 4 bases, with 16 bases between the two germline ends. CDR1 is SGDLS and CDR2 is YYNGEE in the germline V gene. The length of the CDR3 is 15 residues.

This clone was counted only a few times. V and J are TRBV6-5 and TRBJ2-1; TRBD1 or TRBD2 may be the D gene (5 bases each). V lost 10 bases and J 8 bases, leaving 12 bases between the germline ends. The CDR3 spans 11 residues. Germline CDR1 reads MNHEY; CDR2 reads SVGAGI. The CDR3 DNA sequence: TGTGCCATAGCAGGGAGAGATGAGCAGTTCTTC. It specifies CAIAGRDEQFF.

The V and J genes are TRBV10-2 and TRBJ1-2; TRBD1 aligns across 8 bases. The CDR3 is 11 residues long. V was clipped by 9 bases and J by 5 bases; unmatched bases: 2. In germline, CDR1 is WSHSY, CDR2 SAAADI. The CDR3 DNA reads as TGCGCCAGGGACAGGGTTTATGGCTACACCTTC. This gives the protein CARDRVYGYTF.

Only a few counts were recorded for this clone. The chain has TRBV6-1 and TRBJ1-1, with D uncertain. V lost 5 bases to trimming and J lost 1 base, with 11 bases between them. CDR1 is MNHNS and CDR2 is SASEGT in the germline V gene. The CDR3 has 14 amino acids. The CDR3 spells CASSYDPGNTEAFF. The CDR3 nucleotides are TGTGCCAGCAGTTATGACCCGGGGAACACTGAAGCTTTCTTT.